A selection of T cell receptor beta chains follows, all from one sample in a study of spatial heterogeneity in lung cancer. Each CDR3 protein is one row after TCRdb ran MiXCR on the 5' RACE reads. This table holds fewer than 15,000 distinct CDR3 sequences, about a sixth found once. The sequenced sample was PBMCs, obtained at surgery. These TCRs come from a male donor with early-stage non-small cell lung cancer. The CDR3 runs from the conserved cysteine through the conserved F or W. A D gene is named only where the DNA matches it firmly. Not every row has a clone size; where given, it reads once, few, many or a size class.

TRBD1 TRBJ2-2 TRBV7-8 - TGTGCCAGCAGCGCCGGGACAGGGGGCACCGGGGAGCTGTTTTTT CASSAGTGGTGELFF
TRBD2 TRBJ2-1 TRBV5-8 - TGTGCCAGCAGCTTGCGGTGGGGCTCTAGCGGGAGTTATGTATTTTACAATGAGCAGTTCTTC CASSLRWGSSGSYVFYNEQFF
TRBD1 TRBJ2-5 TRBV27 - TGTGCCAGCAGTTACAACCGGGACAGCGTAGAGACCCAGTACTTC CASSYNRDSVETQYF
- TRBJ2-7 TRBV7-9 - TGTGCCAGCAGCTCCCAAATCTACGAGCAGTACTTC CASSSQIYEQYF
- TRBJ1-6 TRBV5-1 few TGCGCCAGCAGCTTGGACGGGAGCTCCTATAATTCACCCCTCCACTTT CASSLDGSSYNSPLHF
TRBD2 TRBJ2-1 TRBV29-1 - TGCAGCGTTGCTTACCTAGCGGGGAATAATGAGCAGTTCTTC CSVAYLAGNNEQFF
TRBD2 TRBJ2-3 TRBV7-2 many TGTGCCAGCAGCTTAGGGACTAGGAGTGGGTCCACGCAGTATTTT CASSLGTRSGSTQYF
- TRBJ1-2 TRBV20-1 many TGCAGTGCCCCCACAGGGAGTAACTATGGCTACACCTTC CSAPTGSNYGYTF
TRBD1 TRBJ1-5 TRBV6-1 - TGTGCCAGCAGTGACCAGGGGGGAAATCAGCCCCAGCATTTT CASSDQGGNQPQHF
TRBD1 TRBJ1-1 TRBV18 medium-sized TGTGCCAGCTCACAGACAGGGGGCGTCTCTGGAACTGAAGCTTTCTTT CASSQTGGVSGTEAFF
- TRBJ1-1 TRBV5-1 - TGCGCCAGCAGCTGGACTTCAGGGTCCCCCACGAACACTGAAGCTTTCTTT CASSWTSGSPTNTEAFF
- TRBJ2-7 TRBV4-2 few TGTGCCAGCAGCCAAGGGGGGCGGGAGTCAACCTACGAGCAGTACTTC CASSQGGRESTYEQYF
- TRBJ2-7 TRBV6-2/TRBV6-3 - TGTGCCAGCAGCTGGGGCAGGGCGGATCAGTACTTC CASSWGRADQYF
- TRBJ1-3 TRBV9 - TGTGCCAGCAGGGGCCGGGACTCTGGAAACACCATATATTTT CASRGRDSGNTIYF
- TRBJ2-3 TRBV5-1 - TGCGCCAGCAGTTATGGACGGCCCGAGGCAGATACGCAGTATTTT CASSYGRPEADTQYF
- TRBJ1-4 TRBV5-6 few TGTGCCAGCAGCTTGGCTGGGGGTAATGAAAAACTGTTTTTT CASSLAGGNEKLFF
TRBD1 TRBJ2-1 TRBV29-1 - TGCAGCGCCCGGGACAGGGTTGACAATGAGCAGTTCTTC CSARDRVDNEQFF
TRBD2 TRBJ2-2 TRBV5-1 few TGCGCCAGCAGCTTGCGACTAGCGGGAGAGACCGGGGAGCTGTTTTTT CASSLRLAGETGELFF
- TRBJ2-2 TRBV10-2 many TGCGCCAGCAGGGCGGGCCGGGAGCTGTTTTTT CASRAGRELFF
- TRBJ2-3 TRBV5-4 many TGTGCCAGCAGCTTGATTAAGGGAACCGTCACAGATACGCAGTATTTT CASSLIKGTVTDTQYF
- TRBJ2-1 TRBV19 - TGTGCCAGTAGTAAAAAACTAGACGGGCCCTACAATGAGCAGTTCTTC CASSKKLDGPYNEQFF
- TRBJ1-5 TRBV7-9 - TGTGCCAGCAGCTTAGAACCAGGGAATAGCAATCAGCCCCAGCATTTT CASSLEPGNSNQPQHF
TRBD1 TRBJ1-5 TRBV28 - TGTGCCAGCAGTTTCTCTAGGGGGCTCTGGGGTCAGCCCCAGCATTTT CASSFSRGLWGQPQHF
- TRBJ2-1 TRBV6-2/TRBV6-3 - TGTGCCAGCAGTTTTTTAGGAAACAATGAGCAGTTCTTC CASSFLGNNEQFF